The 3 T cell receptor beta chains presented below share a single source sample, sequenced in a study of blood T cell repertoires in COVID-19. Sequencing was performed with immunoSEQ multiplex PCR; in TCRdb, only in-frame clones are kept and a portion is missing. The profile shows 200,000 to 250,000 clones, about 85% of them singletons. Sequenced: peripheral blood. These receptors were collected from a man aged 30-40 years who had recovered from COVID-19.

The chain links TRBV5-1 to TRBJ2-5; TRBD2 matches 7 bases. The V and J ends lost 0 bases and 1 base, in that order; junction bases with no gene match: 6. CDR1 is SGHRS and CDR2 is YFSETQ in the germline V gene. This CDR3 comprises 16 residues. DNA for the CDR3: TGCGCCAGCAGCTTGGGCGTCAGGGAGGGCCAAGAGACCCAGTACTTC. Its protein product is CASSLGVREGQETQYF.

The chain uses TRBV5-5 and TRBJ1-6, with D possibly being TRBD1 (5 bases). Trimming removed 6 bases at V and 7 bases at J, with 14 bases between. Germline V gene sequence: CDR1 SGHKS, CDR2 YYEKEE (reference sequence). This CDR3 has 14 amino acids. Here the CDR3 reads CASTLRGDNSPLHF. The CDR3 DNA reads as TGTGCCAGCACTTTACGGGGGGACAATTCACCCCTCCACTTT.

This clone was seen once. This chain connects TRBV7-9 to TRBJ1-3; TRBD1 is a possible D gene (6 bases). Germline V gene data show CDR1 as SEHNR and CDR2 as FQNEAQ (reference sequence). Trimming pared 4 bases from V and 0 bases from J, leaving 16 bases between. This CDR3 contains 17 residues. This CDR3 is CASSYLRGGSSGNTIYF. CDR3 bases: TGTGCCAGCAGCTACCTGAGGGGGGGGAGCTCTGGAAACACCATATATTTT.